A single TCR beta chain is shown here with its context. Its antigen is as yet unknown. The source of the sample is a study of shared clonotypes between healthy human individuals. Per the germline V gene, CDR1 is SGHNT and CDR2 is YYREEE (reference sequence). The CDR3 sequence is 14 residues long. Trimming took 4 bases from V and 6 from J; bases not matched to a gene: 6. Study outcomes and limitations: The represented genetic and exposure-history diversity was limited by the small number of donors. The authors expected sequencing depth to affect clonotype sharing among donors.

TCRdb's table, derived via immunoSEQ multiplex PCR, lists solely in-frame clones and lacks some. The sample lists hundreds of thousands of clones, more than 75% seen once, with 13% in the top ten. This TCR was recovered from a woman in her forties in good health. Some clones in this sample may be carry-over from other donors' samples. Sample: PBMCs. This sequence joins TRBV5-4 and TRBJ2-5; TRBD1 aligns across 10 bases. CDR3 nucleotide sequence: TGTGCCAGCAGCCGGGGACAGGGGAGGCAGACCCAGTACTTC. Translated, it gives CASSRGQGRQTQYF. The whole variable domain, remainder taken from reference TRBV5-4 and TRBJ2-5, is ETGVTQSPTHLIKTRGQQVTLRCSSQSGHNTVSWYQQALGQGPQFIFQYYREEENGRGNFPPRFSGLQFPNYSSELNVNALELDDSALYLCASSRGQGRQTQYFGPGTRLLVL.